This T cell receptor (beta chain) emerged from a study of breast tumors, draining lymph nodes, adjacent tissues. Study results and caveats: Luminal-like breast cancer showed significantly greater tumor-nontumor repertoire similarity than basal-like breast cancer did. Tumor repertoires ranked between lymph nodes and nontumor tissue in diversity, with V and J gene preferences.

The CDR3 is 17 residues long. The germline V and J ends were trimmed by 4 bases and 3 bases, with 18 bases remaining between them. Germline lookup yields CDR1 MNHEY and CDR2 SVGAGI. In regard to this clonotype: Its antigen is as yet unknown.

Axillary draining lymph nodes of breast cancer patients supplied the node samples. TCRdb re-called the multiplex PCR reads with MiXCR, one entry per CDR3 protein. The top ten hold 2% to 2.5% of the sample, which has 130,000 or so distinct CDR3 sequences, less than 25% seen once. The chain carries TRBV6-5 and TRBJ1-4; no clear D. The clonotype comes from a female donor with breast cancer. Some clones in this sample may be carry-over from other donors' samples. Sequenced input: axillary lymph node tissue. CDR3 amino acids: CASSSLFDSVPNEKLFF. The CDR3, as DNA: TGTGCCAGCAGTTCCCTTTTCGACTCAGTTCCTAATGAAAAACTGTTTTTT.